This T cell receptor beta chain was recorded in a study of blood T cells in healthy people across ages. A second PCR, run for roughly 7 to 11 cycles, used a sample-barcoded 5' primer plus a J-beta primer mix. TCRdb re-analysed the 5' RACE reads in MiXCR, keeping a single row per CDR3 protein. The data show about 760,000 distinct CDR3 sequences, more than 50% seen once. The CDR3 totals 16 residues. Looked up from germline, CDR1 is DFQATT and CDR2 is SNEGSKA (reference sequence). The chain uses TRBV20-1 and TRBJ2-4, with 12 nucleotides matching TRBD2. The end of the DNA aligns better with TRBJ2-7, so the J call may be wrong. The sample consisted of blood. The sequence derives from a man aged 35 to 55 in good health. The CDR3 nucleotides read TGCAGTGCTAGTGATAGGCTAGCGGGAGGGCCCTACGAGCAGTACTTC. This codes for CSASDRLAGGPYEQYF.